The rows below give T cell receptor beta chains drawn from one sample of a study of T cell responses to AZD1222 COVID-19 vaccine. Data came from immunoSEQ multiplex PCR; TCRdb stores just in-frame clones and leaves some out. Here the sample spans more than 95,000 clones, more than 75% being singletons. Sequences were derived from peripheral blood, sampled 28 days after the second AZD1222 dose. These receptors came from an adult who received the AZD1222 COVID-19 vaccine. Each CDR3 is given with its conserved first and last residue. The D gene is left open where the match is weak. Clone size appears in some rows only: once, few, many, or a class for an expanded clone.

d_call,j_call,clone_size,v_call,cdr3_nt,cdr3_aa
TRBD2,TRBJ2-5,NA,TRBV5-1,TGCGCCAGCAGCTGGGGACTAGCAGAGACCCAGTACTTC,CASSWGLAETQYF
TRBD2,TRBJ2-3,few,TRBV24-1,TGTGCCACCAGTGATGACCAAGGACTAGCGGGGGGCACAGATACGCAGTATTTT,CATSDDQGLAGGTDTQYF
NA,TRBJ1-3,NA,TRBV9,TGTGCCAGCAGCCCCTCGGGACACCTAAACTCTGGAAACACCATATATTTT,CASSPSGHLNSGNTIYF
NA,TRBJ1-1,few,TRBV5-4,TGTGCCAGCAGCTCCGACAGCACTGAAGCTTTCTTT,CASSSDSTEAFF
NA,TRBJ1-4,NA,TRBV7-9,TGTGCCAGCAGCTCAATCAGGGGAACTAATGAAAAACTGTTTTTT,CASSSIRGTNEKLFF
NA,TRBJ1-2,NA,TRBV6-2/TRBV6-3,TGTGCCAGCAGTCGTCTGATCGGGACCAGCAAGGGCTACACCTTC,CASSRLIGTSKGYTF
NA,TRBJ2-5,NA,TRBV7-9,TGTGCCAGCAGCTTATTGGACCCGGAGGGGGAGACCCAGTACTTC,CASSLLDPEGETQYF
NA,TRBJ1-6,NA,TRBV30,TGTGCCTGGAGTGTAACAAACTCACCCCTCCACTTT,CAWSVTNSPLHF
TRBD1,TRBJ1-2,NA,TRBV24-1,TGTGCCACCAGTGATTGGGGACAGTCCTATGGCTACACCTTC,CATSDWGQSYGYTF
NA,TRBJ2-1,NA,TRBV19,TGTGCCAGTAGTATCCCACCCATTTCTGAGCAGTTCTTC,CASSIPPISEQFF
TRBD1,TRBJ1-1,NA,TRBV4-3,TGCGCCAGCAGCCAAGGTGGGGCAGGGGGCAGGGACACTGAAGCTTTCTTT,CASSQGGAGGRDTEAFF
NA,TRBJ1-2,NA,TRBV7-9,TGTGCCAGCAGCTTCCCGGGATACTATGGCTACACCTTC,CASSFPGYYGYTF
NA,TRBJ2-3,NA,TRBV4-3,TGCGCCAGCAGCCAAGAAGACGGGGATACGCAGTATTTT,CASSQEDGDTQYF
NA,TRBJ2-7,NA,TRBV23-1,TGCGCCAGCAGTCACACGGGGCACGAGCAGTACTTC,CASSHTGHEQYF
NA,TRBJ1-2,NA,TRBV15,TGTGCCACCAGCAGAGATTCCTTTTTCGCAGGGCGCTATGGCTACACCTTC,CATSRDSFFAGRYGYTF
NA,TRBJ2-2,NA,TRBV12-3/TRBV12-4,TGTGCCAGCAGTTTTGAGAACACCGGGGAGCTGTTTTTT,CASSFENTGELFF
NA,TRBJ1-5,few,TRBV27,TGTGCCAGCAGTTACCGGAATCAGCCCCAGCATTTT,CASSYRNQPQHF
NA,TRBJ1-5,NA,TRBV7-2,TGTGCCAGCAGCGCAGGGGATCGACGCAATCAGCCCCAGCATTTT,CASSAGDRRNQPQHF
TRBD2,TRBJ2-5,NA,TRBV30,TGTGCCTGGAGTAAGAAACTAGCGGGGGGGCTGGAGACCCAGTACTTC,CAWSKKLAGGLETQYF
TRBD2,TRBJ2-1,once,TRBV3-1/TRBV3-2,TGTGCCAGCAGCCCGACTTTAGCGGGAGGGGGGAATGAGCAGTTCTTC,CASSPTLAGGGNEQFF
NA,TRBJ2-5,NA,TRBV5-1,TGCGCCAGCAGCTCGGGGAGCGGGCGGGAGACCCAGTACTTC,CASSSGSGRETQYF
NA,TRBJ1-2,NA,TRBV7-6,TGTGCCAGCAGCTCCGGTGGGAGTTATGATGGCTACACCTTC,CASSSGGSYDGYTF
TRBD1,TRBJ1-2,few,TRBV5-4,TGTGCCAGCAGCACCGACAGGGGGGTCGGGGGCTACACCTTC,CASSTDRGVGGYTF
NA,TRBJ1-1,NA,TRBV13,TGTGCCAGCAAGCCGTCTGGGTGGGACACTGAAGCTTTCTTT,CASKPSGWDTEAFF
TRBD1,TRBJ2-2,NA,TRBV6-5,TGTGCCAGCAGCGAGACAGGGACGAACACCGGGGAGCTGTTTTTT,CASSETGTNTGELFF
TRBD1,TRBJ2-2,NA,TRBV5-6,TGTGCCAGCAGCCCGGACAGGTTGTACACCGGGGAGCTGTTTTTT,CASSPDRLYTGELFF
NA,TRBJ1-1,NA,TRBV12-5,TGTGCTAGTGGTTTGGTACGTCGGGGGGAAGCTTTCTTT,CASGLVRRGEAFF
NA,TRBJ2-6,once,TRBV7-6,TGTGCCAGCAGCTTAGAGGGTCCCTCTGGGGCCAACGTCCTGACTTTC,CASSLEGPSGANVLTF
NA,TRBJ1-1,few,TRBV9,TGTGCCAGCAGCGTAGCGGGAGGGAGGAACACTGAAGCTTTCTTT,CASSVAGGRNTEAFF
TRBD1,TRBJ2-4,NA,TRBV18,TGTGCCAGCTCACAGGGGGCTAGGGCCAAAAACATTCAGTACTTC,CASSQGARAKNIQYF
TRBD2,TRBJ2-1,NA,TRBV19,TGTGCCAGTAGAGACCGCGGGAGGGACTACAATGAGCAGTTCTTC,CASRDRGRDYNEQFF
TRBD2,TRBJ2-3,NA,TRBV28,TGTGCCAGCAACTCAGCCCCTAGCGGGAGACTTCCAAATACGCAGTATTTT,CASNSAPSGRLPNTQYF
NA,TRBJ2-1,NA,TRBV11-2,TGTGCCAGCAGCTTAGAAGTCCATGAGCAGTTCTTC,CASSLEVHEQFF
NA,TRBJ2-3,NA,TRBV11-2,TGTGCCAGCACCCCTGCCACAGATACGCAGTATTTT,CASTPATDTQYF
NA,TRBJ2-1,NA,TRBV11-1,TGTGCCAGCAGGCCTCCCCTAGGCGATGAGCAGTTCTTC,CASRPPLGDEQFF
TRBD2,TRBJ2-5,NA,TRBV25-1,TGTGCCAGCCGGATGCGGGGGGGGGACCAAGAGACCCAGTACTTC,CASRMRGGDQETQYF
NA,TRBJ2-7,NA,TRBV7-3,TGTGCCAGCAGCAGTGGGCCTTCCTACGAGCAGTACTTC,CASSSGPSYEQYF
NA,TRBJ1-5,NA,TRBV28,TGTGCCAGCAGGAGTCCCGGGGAAGGGAGCAATCAGCCCCAGCATTTT,CASRSPGEGSNQPQHF
NA,TRBJ2-2,NA,TRBV19,TGTGCCAGTAGTTCCACACCAGGGAACACCGGGGAGCTGTTTTTT,CASSSTPGNTGELFF
TRBD1,TRBJ1-6,NA,TRBV11-2,TGTGCCAGCAGCTCAGACAGGGCTACCCTCCACTTT,CASSSDRATLHF
TRBD1,TRBJ1-1,NA,TRBV7-9,TGTGCCAGCAGCTTAGCGACAGGGGGCGCACAAGGAGCTTTCTTT,CASSLATGGAQGAFF
NA,TRBJ1-4,NA,TRBV30,TGTGCCTGGATTGGCAATAATGAAAAACTGTTTTTT,CAWIGNNEKLFF
TRBD1,TRBJ1-2,NA,TRBV5-6,TGTGCCAGCAGCTTCAATTCAGGGGGCAGCGGCTACACCTTC,CASSFNSGGSGYTF
TRBD1,TRBJ1-2,NA,TRBV18,TGTGCCAGCTCACAATCGACAGGGACGGGGGGCTACACCTTC,CASSQSTGTGGYTF
TRBD1,TRBJ1-1,NA,TRBV5-1,TGCGCCAGCAGCTCAAGCCTTCAGGGGGCGCGAACTGAAGCTTTCTTT,CASSSSLQGARTEAFF
TRBD2,TRBJ2-1,NA,TRBV7-6,TGTGCCAGCAGCTTAGTTCAGCTAGCGGGGGGGGAGAATGAGCAGTTCTTC,CASSLVQLAGGENEQFF
NA,TRBJ2-1,NA,TRBV6-5,TGTGCCAGCAGCCACGGGGGCATTGAGCAGTTCTTC,CASSHGGIEQFF
TRBD1,TRBJ1-5,NA,TRBV27,TGTGCCAGCAGTTTCGGGACAGGAGGGGATCAGCCCCAGCATTTT,CASSFGTGGDQPQHF
TRBD2,TRBJ2-7,few,TRBV7-9,TGTGCCAGCAGCGGAGGGACTAGCGGCCGTTCCTACGAGCAGTACTTC,CASSGGTSGRSYEQYF
NA,TRBJ2-1,NA,TRBV11-2,TGTGCCAGCTCCCCAGGGTATGAGCAGTTCTTC,CASSPGYEQFF
NA,TRBJ2-1,NA,TRBV9,TGTGCCAGCAGCCCTCCTCGGACAGGGCCGGGACTAGCAACCAATGAGCAGTTCTTC,CASSPPRTGPGLATNEQFF
TRBD2,TRBJ2-5,once,TRBV5-1,TGCGCCAGCAGCTGGGAGGGTAGCGGGGTGGAGACCCAGTACTTC,CASSWEGSGVETQYF
NA,TRBJ2-7,NA,TRBV6-5,TGTGCCACCATAAATTACGAGCAGTACTTC,CATINYEQYF
NA,TRBJ1-4,NA,TRBV9,TGTGCCAGCAGCTCAACTAGCACAGGGAAACTGTTTTTT,CASSSTSTGKLFF